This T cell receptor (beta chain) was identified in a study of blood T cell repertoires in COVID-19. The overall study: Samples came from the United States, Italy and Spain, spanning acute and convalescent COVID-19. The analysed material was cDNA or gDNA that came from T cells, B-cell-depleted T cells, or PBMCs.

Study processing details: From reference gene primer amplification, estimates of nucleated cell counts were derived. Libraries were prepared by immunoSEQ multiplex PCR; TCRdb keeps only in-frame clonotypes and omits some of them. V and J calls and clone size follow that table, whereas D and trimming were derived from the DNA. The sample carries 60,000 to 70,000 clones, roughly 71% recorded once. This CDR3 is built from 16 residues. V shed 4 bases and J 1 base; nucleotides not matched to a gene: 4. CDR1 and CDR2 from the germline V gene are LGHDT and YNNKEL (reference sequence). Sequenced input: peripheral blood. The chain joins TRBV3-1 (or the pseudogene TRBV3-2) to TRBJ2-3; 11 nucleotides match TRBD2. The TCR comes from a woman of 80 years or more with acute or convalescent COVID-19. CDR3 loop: CASSLAGGLGTDTQYF. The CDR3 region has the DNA TGTGCCAGCAGCCTAGCGGGAGGGTTGGGCACAGATACGCAGTATTTT.